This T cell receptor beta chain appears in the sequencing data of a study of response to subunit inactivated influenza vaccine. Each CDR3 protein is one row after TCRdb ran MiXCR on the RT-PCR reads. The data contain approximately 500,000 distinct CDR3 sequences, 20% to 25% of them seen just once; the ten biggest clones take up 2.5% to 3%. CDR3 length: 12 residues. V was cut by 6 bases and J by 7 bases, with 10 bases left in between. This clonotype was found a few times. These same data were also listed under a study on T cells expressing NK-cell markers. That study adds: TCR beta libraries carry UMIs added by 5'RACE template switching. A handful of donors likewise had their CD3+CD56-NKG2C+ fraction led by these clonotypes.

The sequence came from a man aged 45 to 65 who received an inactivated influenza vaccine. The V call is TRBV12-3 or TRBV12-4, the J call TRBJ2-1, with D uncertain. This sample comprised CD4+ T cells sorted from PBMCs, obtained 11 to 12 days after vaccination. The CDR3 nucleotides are TGTGCCAGCAGCAACGATTTAAATGAGCAGTTCTTC. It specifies CASSNDLNEQFF.